This T cell receptor (beta chain) was sequenced in a study of T cells after yellow fever vaccination. For the study at large: The authors prepared low-cell-number fractions using SMART-Seq v4 Ultra Low Input.

5'RACE template switching produced TCR cDNA carrying a universal primer site and UMIs. TCRdb independently ran MiXCR on the 5' RACE reads; one entry per CDR3 protein. The data hold roughly 500,000 distinct CDR3 sequences, with around 21% observed a single time. This clonotype has a handful of counts. Germline and junction disagree at one end, which may indicate a read error. The receptor was derived from a young man who received the YFV17D yellow fever vaccine. The material sequenced was PBMCs, taken 15 days after the yellow fever booster vaccination.

CDR3 sequence reads: CASSFKGTERAAWNF. The CDR3 DNA is TGTGCCAGCAGTTTTAAAGGGACCGAACGAGCCGCGTGGAACTTC. V gene TRBV6-2 or TRBV6-3 combines with J gene TRBJ2-7; D might be TRBD1 or TRBD2, each matching 5 bases. This CDR3 region has 15 residues. Per germline, CDR1 MNHEY and CDR2 SVGEGT.